This TCR beta chain was observed in a study of CD8+ T cells in alopecia areata. Findings and caveats of the study: Higher clonality and more expanded CD8+ clones appeared in lesional than normal scalp. TCR sharing was clearer in mice than between patients, perhaps partly owing to patient HLA diversity. Sequencing of scalp samples also includes resident alphabeta T cells from normal skin.

The authors sorted CD4+ and CD8+ T cells from PBMCs. Trimming cost V 3 bases and J 12 bases, with 19 bases left between them. The CDR3 consists of 14 residues. The germline CDR1 and CDR2 sequences are SGDLS and YYNGEE. The sequencing template was cDNA reverse transcribed from extracted RNA. Clones were sequenced by immunoSEQ multiplex PCR, and TCRdb holds only the in-frame ones, with some missing. The repertoire consists of about 110,000 clones, with roughly 59% occurring once and the leading ten covering approximately 22%. Note on this clone: Its antigen remains unknown.

V is TRBV9 and J is TRBJ2-1; TRBD2 is a possible D gene (6 bases). The material sequenced was CD8+ T cells sorted from blood. The source is a human donor in good health. The CDR3 DNA sequence: TGTGCCAGCAGCGCAGGCGGGACTCCCGTTGGGCAGTTCTTC. It translates to CASSAGGTPVGQFF.